The clone carrying this TCR beta chain showed up just a few times. The antigen is not known. Recent acute infections and vaccinations were absent in the healthy HIV-negative adult donors. Nashville, Tennessee was home to all donors, who were Caucasian adults. The entry originates in a study of shared clonotypes between healthy human individuals. Study results and limitations: Clonotype sharing levels among donors were expected to vary with sequencing depth.

Evenly divided among several immunoSEQ plates was the genomic DNA of each subset. Measured with immunoSEQ multiplex PCR; TCRdb has only the in-frame clones, and not every one. The repertoire holds about 560,000 clones, with about 80% as singletons. The germline CDR1 and CDR2 sequences are MDHEN and SYDVKM. V lost 5 bases, J lost 0 bases, and 10 bases lay in between. This CDR3 is 14 amino acids long. The specimen sequenced was PBMCs. The V call is TRBV28, the J call TRBJ1-1; possible D gene TRBD1, 6 bases. The receptor's source is a woman aged 40 to 49 in good health. Some clones in this sample may be carry-over from other donors' samples. CDR3 sequence: CASSEWTVNTEAFF. The CDR3 nucleotides read TGTGCCAGCAGTGAGTGGACAGTGAACACTGAAGCTTTCTTT.